The T cell receptor (beta chain) described here comes from a study of cytomegalovirus exposure and HLA in healthy donors. This CDR3 spans 14 amino acids. Germline V CDR1 and CDR2: SGHRS, YFSETQ. Both 60 Vbeta primers and 13 Jbeta primers went into the PCR. Some clones are missing from TCRdb's copy, which holds only in-frame ones; the method was immunoSEQ multiplex PCR. Here the sample spans 130,000 to 150,000 clones, over 70% being singletons. This rearrangement joins TRBV5-1 to TRBJ2-5, with TRBD2 identical over 12 bases. TRBJ2-7 matches the DNA end more closely, so the J call is doubtful. The TCR originated in a male donor in good health and CMV-seronegative. The sample comprised PBMCs. This CDR3 is CASRLAGGPYEQYF. The DNA for the CDR3 is TGCGCCAGCAGACTAGCGGGAGGCCCCTACGAGCAGTACTTC.